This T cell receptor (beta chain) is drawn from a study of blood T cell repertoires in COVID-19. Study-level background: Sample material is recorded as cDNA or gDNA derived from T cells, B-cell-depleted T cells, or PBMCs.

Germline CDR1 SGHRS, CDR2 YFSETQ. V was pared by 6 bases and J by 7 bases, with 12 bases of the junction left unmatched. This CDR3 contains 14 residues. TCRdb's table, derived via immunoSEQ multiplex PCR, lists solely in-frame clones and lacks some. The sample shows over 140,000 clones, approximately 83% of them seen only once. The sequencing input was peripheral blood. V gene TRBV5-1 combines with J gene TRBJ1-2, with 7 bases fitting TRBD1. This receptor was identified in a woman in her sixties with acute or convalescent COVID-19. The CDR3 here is CASTPGTATGGYTF. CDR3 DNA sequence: TGCGCCAGCACACCCGGGACAGCAACCGGTGGCTACACCTTC. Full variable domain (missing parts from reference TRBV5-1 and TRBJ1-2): KAGVTQTPRYLIKTRGQQVTLSCSPISGHRSVSWYQQTPGQGLQFLFEYFSETQRNKGNFPGRFSGRQFSNSRSEMNVSTLELGDSALYLCASTPGTATGGYTFGSGTRLTVV.